The 13 T cell receptor beta chains in this list originate from one sample, sequenced in a study of cytomegalovirus exposure and HLA in healthy donors. PCR used 60 Vbeta primers and 13 Jbeta primers. TCRdb keeps only in-frame clones here, not all; method: immunoSEQ multiplex PCR. This sample has more than 95,000 clones, with 78% found just once. Sequenced sample: PBMCs. These receptors were collected from a woman between 40 and 50 years old in good health and CMV-seronegative.

This clone has more than one count but fewer than ten. The chain links TRBV30 to TRBJ2-5; 11 bases agree with TRBD2. J gave up 1 base and V 0 bases, and 4 bases lay outside the gene matches. The CDR3 totals 16 residues. CDR1 is GTSNPN, CDR2 SVGIG, per germline (reference sequence). The CDR3 reads CAWSVLGLAAQETQYF. In DNA form, the CDR3 reads TGTGCCTGGAGTGTATTGGGACTAGCGGCCCAAGAGACCCAGTACTTC.

The V and J genes are TRBV5-1 and TRBJ1-5; D possibly corresponds to TRBD1 (6 bases). The CDR3 is made up of 14 amino acids. Trimming removed 0 bases from V and 6 bases from J, with 10 bases in between. Germline assignment: CDR1 SGHRS and CDR2 YFSETQ. For the CDR3, the DNA is TGCGCCAGCAGCTTGGAACAGGGCGGTCAGCCCCAGCATTTT. Protein product: CASSLEQGGQPQHF. The entire variable domain, with the rest obtained from reference TRBV5-1 and TRBJ1-5, is as follows: KAGVTQTPRYLIKTRGQQVTLSCSPISGHRSVSWYQQTPGQGLQFLFEYFSETQRNKGNFPGRFSGRQFSNSRSEMNVSTLELGDSALYLCASSLEQGGQPQHFGDGTRLSIL.

The V gene is TRBV19, the J gene TRBJ2-1, with 7 bases matching TRBD2. The CDR3 is made up of 13 amino acids. Per the germline V gene, CDR1 is LNHDA and CDR2 is SQIVND (reference sequence). The junction had 3 bases not matched to a gene; V was cut back by 4 bases and J by 6 bases. CDR3 region: CASSNLAANEQFF. CDR3 sequence (DNA): TGTGCCAGTAGTAACCTAGCGGCCAATGAGCAGTTCTTC.

This chain uses TRBV27 with TRBJ2-7; possibly TRBD2 for D (6 bases). Between the trimmed V and J ends, which lost 7 bases and 3 bases, there was a span of 22 bases. Germline-derived CDR1 and CDR2 are MNHEY and SMNVEV (reference sequence). The CDR3 length is 16 residues. CDR3 nucleotides: TGTGCCAGCACAACAAAGCCGGGACTTGGACGCTACGAGCAGTACTTC. Translating it yields CASTTKPGLGRYEQYF.

This chain uses TRBV27 with TRBJ1-2; D uncertain. Germline CDR1 reads MNHEY; CDR2 reads SMNVEV (reference sequence). The length of the CDR3 is 15 residues. V was trimmed by 5 bases and J by 1 base, leaving 14 bases between them. CDR3: CASSKRGVHNYGYTF. CDR3 bases: TGTGCCAGCAGTAAAAGAGGCGTGCATAACTATGGCTACACCTTC.

This clone was seen only once. J is TRBJ2-2 and V is TRBV9; D uncertain. This CDR3 contains 16 residues. Per the germline V gene, CDR1 is SGDLS and CDR2 is YYNGEE. V lost 0 bases to trimming and J lost 7 bases, with 16 bases between them. The CDR3 here is CASSVESRGSGGELFF. Here the CDR3 DNA reads TGTGCCAGCAGCGTAGAAAGTCGAGGATCGGGCGGGGAGCTGTTTTTT.

This clone was seen only once. J is TRBJ2-1 and V is TRBV7-2; 7 nucleotides line up with TRBD1. The CDR3 spans 15 residues. V lost 8 bases to trimming and J lost 5 bases; unmatched junction nucleotides: 12. CDR1 and CDR2 from the germline V gene are SGHTA and FQGNSA. CDR3 residues: CASALEQGYHNEQFF. CDR3 nucleotide sequence: TGTGCCAGCGCCCTCGAACAGGGGTACCACAATGAGCAGTTCTTC.

The gene calls are TRBV2 and TRBJ2-3, with D unresolved. The germline V gene encodes CDR1 SNHLY and CDR2 FYNNEI. V was shortened by 2 bases and J by 0 bases, with 12 bases between the two germline ends. This CDR3 has 16 amino acids. The CDR3 loop is CASSEMVSGSTDTQYF. CDR3 in DNA: TGTGCCAGCAGTGAAATGGTCTCGGGTAGCACAGATACGCAGTATTTT.

V gene TRBV5-4 combines with J gene TRBJ2-3; 11 bases line up with TRBD2. The ends lost 4 bases at V and 1 base at J; junction bases unmatched: 5. There are 16 residues in the CDR3. Germline CDR1 reads SGHNT; CDR2 reads YYREEE (reference sequence). The CDR3 sequence is CASSLLAGEGTDTQYF. Written as DNA, the CDR3 is TGTGCCAGCAGCCTACTAGCGGGAGAGGGCACAGATACGCAGTATTTT.

The CDR3 reads CAISPGHLTNYGYTF. The DNA for the CDR3 is TGTGCCATCAGTCCGGGACACCTTACTAACTATGGCTACACCTTC. The V and J genes are TRBV10-3 and TRBJ1-2, with D maybe TRBD1 (6 bases). Looked up from germline, CDR1 is ENHRY and CDR2 is SYGVKD. This CDR3 spans 15 amino acids. The V end lost 5 bases, the J end lost 0 bases, and 13 bases lay between the germline ends.

This clone came up a few times. CDR3 in DNA: TGTGCCAGCTCACCTACTAGCGGGAGGAACAATGAGCAGTTCTTC. It is translated as CASSPTSGRNNEQFF. This chain joins TRBV18 and TRBJ2-1, with 12 bases lining up with TRBD2. Germline CDR1 reads KGHSH; CDR2 reads LQKENI. The trim removed 3 bases at V and 5 bases at J, leaving 2 bases unmatched. This CDR3 is 15 amino acids long.

The V and J genes are TRBV5-6 and TRBJ2-4; TRBD1 is a possible D gene (5 bases). The CDR3 is 15 amino acids. Germline values: CDR1 SGHDT, CDR2 YYEEEE. Trimming took 7 bases from V and 0 from J, leaving 14 bases between them. In DNA, the CDR3 is TGTGCCAGCTCCCGTCCCCAGGGAGCCAAAAACATTCAGTACTTC. It encodes CASSRPQGAKNIQYF.

V gene TRBV27 combines with J gene TRBJ2-7; the match to TRBD1 covers 10 bases. The V gene end was trimmed by 5 bases and the J gene end by 4 bases; junction bases not matched to a gene: 8. CDR3 length: 15 residues. Germline CDR1 is MNHEY and CDR2 is SMNVEV (reference sequence). Written as DNA, the CDR3 is TGTGCCAGCAGTGAGGGACAGGGGTCTTCGTACGAGCAGTACTTC. Protein: CASSEGQGSSYEQYF.